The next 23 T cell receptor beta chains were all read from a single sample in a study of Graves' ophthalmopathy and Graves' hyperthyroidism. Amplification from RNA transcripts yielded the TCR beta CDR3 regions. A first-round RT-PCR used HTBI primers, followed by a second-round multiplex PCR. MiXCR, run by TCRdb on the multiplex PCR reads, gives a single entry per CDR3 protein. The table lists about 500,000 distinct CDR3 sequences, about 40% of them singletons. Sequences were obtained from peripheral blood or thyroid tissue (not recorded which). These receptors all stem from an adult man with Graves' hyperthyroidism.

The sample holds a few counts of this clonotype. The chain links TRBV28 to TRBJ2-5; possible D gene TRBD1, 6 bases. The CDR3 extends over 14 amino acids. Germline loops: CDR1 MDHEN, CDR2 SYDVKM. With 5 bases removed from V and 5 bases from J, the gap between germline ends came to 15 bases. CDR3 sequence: CASSPTGGLETQYF. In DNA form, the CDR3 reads TGTGCCAGCAGTCCGACAGGAGGTCTGGAGACCCAGTACTTC.

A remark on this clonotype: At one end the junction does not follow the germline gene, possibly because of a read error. The CDR3 loop reads CASSRQGTSEKLFF. The CDR3 nucleotides read TGCGCCAGCAGCCGACAGGGGACTAGTGAAAAACTGTTTTTT. The rearrangement uses TRBV10-1 and TRBJ1-4; 8 bases map to TRBD1. Germline CDR1 is WNHNN and CDR2 is SYGVQD (reference sequence). This CDR3 contains 14 residues.

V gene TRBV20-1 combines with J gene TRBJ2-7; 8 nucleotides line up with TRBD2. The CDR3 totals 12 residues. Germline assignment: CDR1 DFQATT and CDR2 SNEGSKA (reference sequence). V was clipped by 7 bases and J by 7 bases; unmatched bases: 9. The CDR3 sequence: CSVGRAVDEQYF. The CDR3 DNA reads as TGCAGTGTCGGGAGGGCTGTGGATGAGCAGTACTTC.

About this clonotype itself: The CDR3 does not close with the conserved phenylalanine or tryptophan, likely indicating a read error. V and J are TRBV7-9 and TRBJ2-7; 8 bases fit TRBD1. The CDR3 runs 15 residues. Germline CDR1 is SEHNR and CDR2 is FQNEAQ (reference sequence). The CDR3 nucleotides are TGTGCCAGCAGCAGGCGGGACAGGAGCTCCTACGAACAGTACCTC. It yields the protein CASSRRDRSSYEQYL.

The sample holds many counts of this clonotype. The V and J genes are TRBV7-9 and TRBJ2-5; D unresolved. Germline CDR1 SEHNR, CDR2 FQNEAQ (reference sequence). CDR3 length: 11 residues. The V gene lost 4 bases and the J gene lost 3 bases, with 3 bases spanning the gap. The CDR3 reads CASSSEETQYF. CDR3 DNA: TGTGCCAGCAGCTCGGAAGAGACCCAGTACTTC.

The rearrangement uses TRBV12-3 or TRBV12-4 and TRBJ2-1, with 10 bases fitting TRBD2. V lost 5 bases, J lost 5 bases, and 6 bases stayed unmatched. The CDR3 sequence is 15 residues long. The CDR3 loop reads CASSPSGGADNEQFF. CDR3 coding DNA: TGTGCCAGCAGTCCCAGCGGGGGGGCCGACAATGAGCAGTTCTTC.

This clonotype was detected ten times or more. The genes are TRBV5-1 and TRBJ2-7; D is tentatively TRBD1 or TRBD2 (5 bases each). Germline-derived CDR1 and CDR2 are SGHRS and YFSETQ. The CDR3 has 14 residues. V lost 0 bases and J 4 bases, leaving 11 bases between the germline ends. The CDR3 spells CASSLDGTQYEQYF. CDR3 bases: TGCGCCAGCAGCTTGGATGGGACCCAATACGAGCAGTACTTC. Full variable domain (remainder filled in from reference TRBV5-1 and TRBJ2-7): KAGVTQTPRYLIKTRGQQVTLSCSPISGHRSVSWYQQTPGQGLQFLFEYFSETQRNKGNFPGRFSGRQFSNSRSEMNVSTLELGDSALYLCASSLDGTQYEQYFGPGTRLTVT.

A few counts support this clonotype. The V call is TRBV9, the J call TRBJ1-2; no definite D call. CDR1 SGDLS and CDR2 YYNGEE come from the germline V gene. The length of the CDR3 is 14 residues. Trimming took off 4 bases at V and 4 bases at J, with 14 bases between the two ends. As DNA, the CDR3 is TGTGCCAGCAGCCTCGCCCAAGCAACCTATGGCTACACCTTC. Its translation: CASSLAQATYGYTF.

CDR3 coding DNA: TGTGCCAGCAGCTGGGGATACAATGAGCAGTTCTTC. It codes for CASSWGYNEQFF. The chain joins TRBV7-6 to TRBJ2-1; D is undetermined. There are 12 residues in the CDR3. Trimming left V 4 bases short and J 4 bases short, with 5 bases between. The germline V gene encodes CDR1 SGHVS and CDR2 FNYEAQ.

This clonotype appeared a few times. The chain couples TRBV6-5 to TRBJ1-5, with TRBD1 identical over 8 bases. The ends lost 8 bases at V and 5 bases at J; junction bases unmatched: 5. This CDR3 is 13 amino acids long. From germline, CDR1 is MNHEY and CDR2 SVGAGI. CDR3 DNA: TGTGCCAGCCAACAGGGGGGGCATCAGCCCCAGCATTTT. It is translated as CASQQGGHQPQHF.

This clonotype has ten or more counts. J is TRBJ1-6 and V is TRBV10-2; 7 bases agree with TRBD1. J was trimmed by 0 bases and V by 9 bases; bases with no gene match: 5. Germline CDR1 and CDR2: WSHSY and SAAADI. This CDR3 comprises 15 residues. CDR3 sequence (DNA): TGCGCCAGTAGGGACAGAAGCTCCTATAATTCACCCCTCCACTTT. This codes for CASRDRSSYNSPLHF.

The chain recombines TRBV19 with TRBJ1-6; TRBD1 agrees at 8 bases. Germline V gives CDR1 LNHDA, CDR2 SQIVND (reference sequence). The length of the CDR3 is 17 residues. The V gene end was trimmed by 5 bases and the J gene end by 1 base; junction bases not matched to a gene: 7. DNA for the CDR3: TGTGCCAGTAGTCCCGGGACAGGCCCTTCCTATAATTCACCCCTCCACTTT. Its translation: CASSPGTGPSYNSPLHF.

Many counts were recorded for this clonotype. The CDR3 DNA follows: TGTGCCAGCAGTGCAGCGAATTCCTACGAGCAGTACTTC. This translates into CASSAANSYEQYF. The J gene is TRBJ2-7, the V gene TRBV6-5; D not resolved. The V end lost 5 bases, the J end lost 1 base, and 9 bases lay between the germline ends. Per germline, CDR1 MNHEY and CDR2 SVGAGI. The CDR3 length is 13 residues.

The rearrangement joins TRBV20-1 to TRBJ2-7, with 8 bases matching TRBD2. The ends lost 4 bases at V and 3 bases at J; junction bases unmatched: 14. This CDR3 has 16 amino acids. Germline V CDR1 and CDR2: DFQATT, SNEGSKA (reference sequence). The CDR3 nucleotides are TGCAGTGCTAAAGTAGGGCGGGGGGTTCCAAACTACGAGCAGTACTTC. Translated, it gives CSAKVGRGVPNYEQYF.

CDR3 sequence (DNA): TGTGCCAGCAGCCCTACGTCCCCCCGGGGCTTAGGAAACACCATATATTTT. Its translation is CASSPTSPRGLGNTIYF. The chain couples TRBV2 to TRBJ1-3; a possible D gene is TRBD1 (5 bases). The CDR3 consists of 17 residues. Germline V gives CDR1 SNHLY, CDR2 FYNNEI. Deletions cut 6 bases from V and 4 bases from J, with 22 bases between.

CDR3 nucleotide sequence: TGTGCCAGCAGCTCGGAGGACAGAGGATCACCCCTCCACTTT. Translated: CASSSEDRGSPLHF. The rearrangement joins TRBV11-3 to TRBJ1-6, with D perhaps matching TRBD1 (6 bases). This CDR3 spans 14 amino acids. Germline V lookup: CDR1 SGHNT, CDR2 YENEEA. V lost 4 bases and J lost 10, with 14 bases in between.

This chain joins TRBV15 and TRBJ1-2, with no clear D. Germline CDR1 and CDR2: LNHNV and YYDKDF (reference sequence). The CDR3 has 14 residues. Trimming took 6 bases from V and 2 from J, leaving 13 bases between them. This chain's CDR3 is CATRGNRANYGYTF. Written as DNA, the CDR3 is TGTGCCACCAGGGGGAACCGAGCAAACTATGGCTACACCTTC.

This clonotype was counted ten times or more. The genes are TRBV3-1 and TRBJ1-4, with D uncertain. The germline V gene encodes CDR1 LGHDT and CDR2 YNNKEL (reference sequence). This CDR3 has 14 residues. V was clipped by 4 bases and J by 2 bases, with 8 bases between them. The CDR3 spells CASSPTRTNEKLFF. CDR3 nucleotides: TGTGCCAGCAGCCCTACAAGGACTAATGAAAAACTGTTTTTT.

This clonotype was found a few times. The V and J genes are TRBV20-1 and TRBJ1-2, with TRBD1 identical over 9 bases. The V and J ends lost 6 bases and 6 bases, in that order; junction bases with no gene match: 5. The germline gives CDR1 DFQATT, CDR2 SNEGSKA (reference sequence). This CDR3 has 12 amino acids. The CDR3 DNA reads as TGCAGTGCGGGACAGGGATCCAATGGCTACACCTTC. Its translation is CSAGQGSNGYTF.

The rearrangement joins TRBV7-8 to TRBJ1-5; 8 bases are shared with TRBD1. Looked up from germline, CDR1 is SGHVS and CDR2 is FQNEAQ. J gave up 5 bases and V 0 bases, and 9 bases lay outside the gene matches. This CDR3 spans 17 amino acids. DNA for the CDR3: TGTGCCAGCAGCTTAGCGGCGACAGGGGAGTTCGATCAGCCCCAGCATTTT. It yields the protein CASSLAATGEFDQPQHF.

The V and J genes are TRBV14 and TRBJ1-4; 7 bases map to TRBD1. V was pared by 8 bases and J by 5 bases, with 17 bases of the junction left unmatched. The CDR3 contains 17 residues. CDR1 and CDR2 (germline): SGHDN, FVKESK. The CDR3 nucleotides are TGTGCCAGCTCACCACCGACCTTGACAGGGTTGAATGAAAAACTGTTTTTT. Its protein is CASSPPTLTGLNEKLFF. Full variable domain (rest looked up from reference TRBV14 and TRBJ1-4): EAGVTQFPSHSVIEKGQTVTLRCDPISGHDNLYWYRRVMGKEIKFLLHFVKESKQDESGMPNNRFLAERTGGTYSTLKVQPAELEDSGVYFCASSPPTLTGLNEKLFFGSGTQLSVL.

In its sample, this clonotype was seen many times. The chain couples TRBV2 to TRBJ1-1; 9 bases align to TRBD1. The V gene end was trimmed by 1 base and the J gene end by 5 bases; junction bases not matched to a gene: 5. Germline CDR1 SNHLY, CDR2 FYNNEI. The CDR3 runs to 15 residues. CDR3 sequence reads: CASSEGGQGGTEAFF. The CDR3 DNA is TGTGCCAGCAGTGAAGGGGGACAGGGTGGGACTGAAGCTTTCTTT. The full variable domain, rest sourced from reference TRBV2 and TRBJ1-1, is EPEVTQTPSHQVTQMGQEVILRCVPISNHLYFYWYRQILGQKVEFLVSFYNNEISEKSEIFDDQFSVERPDGSNFTLKIRSTKLEDSAMYFCASSEGGQGGTEAFFGQGTRLTVV.

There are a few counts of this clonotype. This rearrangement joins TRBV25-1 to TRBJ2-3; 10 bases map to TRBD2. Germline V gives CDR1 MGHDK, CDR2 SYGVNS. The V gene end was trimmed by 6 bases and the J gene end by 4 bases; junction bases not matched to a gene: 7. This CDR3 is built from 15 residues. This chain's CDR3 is CASRTSGLTADTQYF. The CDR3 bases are TGTGCCAGCAGGACTAGCGGGCTGACCGCAGATACGCAGTATTTT.